This T cell receptor beta chain was sequenced in a study of beta chain features in type 1 diabetes. Expressed TCRB transcripts were sequenced because the isolated RNA had all been reverse transcribed beforehand. The table came from immunoSEQ multiplex PCR; TCRdb's copy has only in-frame clones and leaves some out. The sample includes hundreds of thousands of clones, 9.5% to 13% of them seen just once. Germline V CDR1 and CDR2: MDHEN, SYDVKM. This CDR3 has 13 residues. Trimming took off 3 bases at V and 3 bases at J, with 6 bases between the two ends. Concerning this clone: The antigen is unknown.

Study results and caveats: Possibly, sequencing cDNA over-represented cells that had high TCR expression levels. In comparison with healthy donors, patients had naive, central memory and Treg TCRB repertoires that appeared more similar. Significant though moderate, a shortening of TCRB CDR3s appeared in all four CD4+ subsets of Type 1 diabetes patients. Lower insertion and higher deletion counts appeared at VDJ junctions in type 1 diabetes patients.

The receptor was derived from a man younger than 40 with type 1 diabetes. J is TRBJ1-5 and V is TRBV28; D not resolved. Sequencing used naive CD4+ T cells from blood. CDR3 coding DNA: TGTGCCAGCAGTTTGAGTTACAATCAGCCCCAGCATTTT. Amino acids: CASSLSYNQPQHF.